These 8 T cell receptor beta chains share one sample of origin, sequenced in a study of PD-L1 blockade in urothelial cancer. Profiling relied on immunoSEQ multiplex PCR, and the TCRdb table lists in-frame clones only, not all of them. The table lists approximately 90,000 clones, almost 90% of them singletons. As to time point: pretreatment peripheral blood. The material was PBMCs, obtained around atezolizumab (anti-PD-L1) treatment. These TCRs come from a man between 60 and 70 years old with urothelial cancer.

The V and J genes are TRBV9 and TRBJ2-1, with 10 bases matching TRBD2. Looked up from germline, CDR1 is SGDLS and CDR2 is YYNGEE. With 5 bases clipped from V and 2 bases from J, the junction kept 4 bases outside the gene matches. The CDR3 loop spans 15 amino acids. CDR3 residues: CASSDLAGAYNEQFF. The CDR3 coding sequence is TGTGCCAGCAGTGACCTAGCGGGGGCCTACAATGAGCAGTTCTTC.

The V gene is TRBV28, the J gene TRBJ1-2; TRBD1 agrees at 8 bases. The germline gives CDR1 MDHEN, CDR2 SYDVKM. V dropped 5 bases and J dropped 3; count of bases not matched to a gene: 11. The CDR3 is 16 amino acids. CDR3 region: CASSPPSAGQDYGYTF. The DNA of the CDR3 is TGTGCCAGCAGTCCCCCGTCGGCGGGACAGGACTATGGCTACACCTTC.

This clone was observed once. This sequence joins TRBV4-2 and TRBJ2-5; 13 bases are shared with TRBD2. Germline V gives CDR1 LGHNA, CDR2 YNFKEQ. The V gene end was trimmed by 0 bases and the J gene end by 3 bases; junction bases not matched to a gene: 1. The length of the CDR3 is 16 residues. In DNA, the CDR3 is TGTGCCAGCAGCCAAGAGGGACTAGCGGGGAAAGAGACCCAGTACTTC. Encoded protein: CASSQEGLAGKETQYF.

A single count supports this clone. CDR3 protein: CATRKVAGDGEQYF. In DNA form, the CDR3 reads TGTGCCACCAGAAAAGTAGCGGGAGATGGCGAGCAGTACTTC. The V call is TRBV6-1, the J call TRBJ2-7; 9 bases are shared with TRBD2. CDR3 size: 14 residues. Germline-derived CDR1 and CDR2 are MNHNS and SASEGT. After removal of 10 bases from V and 6 bases from J, the junction contained 13 bases not matched to a gene.

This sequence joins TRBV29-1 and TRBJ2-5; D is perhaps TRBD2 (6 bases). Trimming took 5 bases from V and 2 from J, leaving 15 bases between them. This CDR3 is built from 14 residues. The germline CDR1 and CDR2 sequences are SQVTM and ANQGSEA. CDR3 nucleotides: TGCAGCGTTAAAGGGCGGGGAAAACAAGAGACCCAGTACTTC. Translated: CSVKGRGKQETQYF. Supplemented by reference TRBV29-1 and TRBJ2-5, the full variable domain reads SAVISQKPSRDICQRGTSLTIQCQVDSQVTMMFWYRQQPGQSLTLIATANQGSEATYESGFVIDKFPISRPNLTFSTLTVSNMSPEDSSIYLCSVKGRGKQETQYFGPGTRLLVL.

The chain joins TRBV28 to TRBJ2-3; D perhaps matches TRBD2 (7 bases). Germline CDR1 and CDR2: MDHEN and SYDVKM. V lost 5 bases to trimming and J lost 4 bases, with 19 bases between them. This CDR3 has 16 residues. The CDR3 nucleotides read TGTGCCAGCAGTGGGGGGGGGCAGGGGACATCAGATACGCAGTATTTT. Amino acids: CASSGGGQGTSDTQYF. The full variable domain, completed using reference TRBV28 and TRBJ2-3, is DVKVTQSSRYLVKRTGEKVFLECVQDMDHENMFWYRQDPGLGLRLIYFSYDVKMKEKGDIPEGYSVSREKKERFSLILESASTNQTSMYLCASSGGGQGTSDTQYFGPGTRLTVL.

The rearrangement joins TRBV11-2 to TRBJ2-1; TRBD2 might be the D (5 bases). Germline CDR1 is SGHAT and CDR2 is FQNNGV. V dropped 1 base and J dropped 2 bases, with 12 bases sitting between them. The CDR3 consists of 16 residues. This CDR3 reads CASSLGGSDPYNEQFF. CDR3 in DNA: TGTGCCAGCAGCTTAGGAGGTAGCGACCCCTACAATGAGCAGTTCTTC.

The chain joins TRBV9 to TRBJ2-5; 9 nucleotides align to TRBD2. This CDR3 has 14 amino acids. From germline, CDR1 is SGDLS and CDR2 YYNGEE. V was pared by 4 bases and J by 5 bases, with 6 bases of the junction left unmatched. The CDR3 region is CASSFLAGSETQYF. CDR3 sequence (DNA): TGTGCCAGCAGCTTTCTAGCGGGGTCGGAGACCCAGTACTTC.